One sample yielded the 16 T cell receptor beta chains listed below, sequenced in a study of blood T cell repertoires in COVID-19 (dated by TCRdb to 2018 to 2020). Receptor amplification or capture employed the immunoSEQ multiplex PCR assay. The source is immuneACCESS, and TCRdb retained only in-frame sequences with V and J called. Part of the clones is not carried over; for the studies checked, unresolved V genes explain less than half of this, and the remainder is unexplained. Within this sample are some 87,000 clones, with 92% of them counted one time only. The biggest ten clones account for roughly 6.4% of the sample. Sequences were obtained from peripheral blood. These TCRs come from a woman in her sixties or seventies with active COVID-19.

The chain has TRBV6-2 or TRBV6-3 and TRBJ1-1; the D gene is possibly TRBD1 (6 bases). This CDR3 spans 14 amino acids. From germline, CDR1 is MNHEY and CDR2 SVGEGT. V was trimmed by 7 bases and J by 4 bases, leaving 16 bases between them. In DNA form, the CDR3 reads TGTGCCAGCAACCCATCACAGGGTATCACTGAAGCTTTCTTT. Encoded protein: CASNPSQGITEAFF.

CDR3 coding DNA: TGTGCCAGCAGTGACCGGTTCAGGGGGCGGGTGAACACTGAAGCTTTCTTT. Encoded protein: CASSDRFRGRVNTEAFF. The chain has TRBV6-4 and TRBJ1-1, with TRBD1 matching over 8 bases. CDR3 length: 17 amino acids. The V segment lost 2 bases and the J segment 0 bases; nucleotides outside the gene matches: 8. CDR1 is MRHNA and CDR2 is SNTAGT in the germline V gene.

V gene TRBV28 combines with J gene TRBJ2-3; a weak D match, TRBD2 (5 bases). The CDR3 covers 16 residues. Trimming stripped 6 bases from V and 2 bases from J, with 18 bases between. Looked up from germline, CDR1 is MDHEN and CDR2 is SYDVKM. The CDR3 coding sequence is TGTGCCAGCAGCCTGCTCGGGGTCCTGACCACAGATACGCAGTATTTT. This translates into CASSLLGVLTTDTQYF. Based on the CDR3 plus reference TRBV28 and TRBJ2-3, the full variable domain is DVKVTQSSRYLVKRTGEKVFLECVQDMDHENMFWYRQDPGLGLRLIYFSYDVKMKEKGDIPEGYSVSREKKERFSLILESASTNQTSMYLCASSLLGVLTTDTQYFGPGTRLTVL.

CDR3 DNA: TGTGCCAGCAGCTCTGGACAGGAGGAGACTGAAGCTTTCTTT. Its protein product is CASSSGQEETEAFF. The V and J genes are TRBV7-9 and TRBJ1-1; TRBD1 matches 7 bases. Germline V lookup: CDR1 SEHNR, CDR2 FQNEAQ (reference sequence). This CDR3 region has 14 residues. V trimming: 4 bases; J trimming: 5 bases; junction bases outside the gene matches: 7.

The gene calls are TRBV30 and TRBJ1-1; D is possibly TRBD1 (5 bases). The CDR3 is 12 amino acids. V dropped 4 bases and J dropped 3 bases, with 9 bases sitting between them. Germline V lookup: CDR1 GTSNPN, CDR2 SVGIG (reference sequence). The DNA for the CDR3 is TGTGCCTGGATCCCGGGGGACACTGAAGCTTTCTTT. Protein sequence: CAWIPGDTEAFF.

The CDR3 region has the DNA TGCAGTGTCGGGACAGGGGCCTACGAGCAGTACTTC. Translation gives CSVGTGAYEQYF. The chain employs TRBV29-1 and TRBJ2-7; TRBD1 matches at 10 bases. From germline, CDR1 is SQVTM and CDR2 ANQGSEA. The CDR3 is 12 amino acids.

This chain uses TRBV24-1 with TRBJ2-2; the D is unclear. Germline V gives CDR1 KGHDR, CDR2 SFDVKD. Trimming cost V 5 bases and J 3 bases, with 3 bases left between them. The CDR3 contains 12 residues. The CDR3 loop is CATSAYTGELFF. CDR3 sequence (DNA): TGTGCCACCAGTGCTTACACCGGGGAGCTGTTTTTT.

CDR3 sequence reads: CASSYFGKGGKNIQYF. The CDR3, as DNA: TGTGCCAGCAGTTACTTTGGGAAGGGAGGCAAAAACATTCAGTACTTC. The J gene is TRBJ2-4, the V gene TRBV6-2 or TRBV6-3, with D tentatively TRBD2 (6 bases). CDR1 is MNHEY, CDR2 SVGEGT, per germline. This CDR3 is 16 amino acids long. The V gene lost 1 base and the J gene lost 3 bases, with 13 bases spanning the gap.

This clone was observed once. The chain carries TRBV7-2 and TRBJ2-3, with TRBD1 matching 7 bases. CDR1 SGHTA and CDR2 FQGNSA come from the germline V gene. After removal of 3 bases from V and 7 bases from J, the junction contained 7 bases not matched to a gene. This CDR3 is 14 amino acids long. CDR3 loop: CASSLTGMGNTQYF. Written as DNA, the CDR3 is TGTGCCAGCAGCTTGACAGGGATGGGAAATACGCAGTATTTT. The whole variable domain, remainder taken from reference TRBV7-2 and TRBJ2-3, is GAGVSQSPSNKVTEKGKDVELRCDPISGHTALYWYRQSLGQGLEFLIYFQGNSAPDKSGLPSDRFSAERTGGSVSTLTIQRTQQEDSAVYLCASSLTGMGNTQYFGPGTRLTVL.

The rearrangement joins TRBV14 to TRBJ1-2, with a weak D call TRBD1 (5 bases). Germline V gene lookup returns CDR1 SGHDN and CDR2 FVKESK. The CDR3 runs 16 residues. V shed 0 bases and J shed 3 bases, with 14 bases lying between them. The CDR3 spells CASSQDRVLGHYGYTF. CDR3 DNA sequence: TGTGCCAGCAGCCAAGATAGAGTTCTGGGGCACTATGGCTACACCTTC.

This clone was seen a single time. The chain recombines TRBV19 with TRBJ1-2; D unresolved. Germline V gene data show CDR1 as LNHDA and CDR2 as SQIVND (reference sequence). This CDR3 has 17 amino acids. V lost 3 bases and J 2 bases, leaving 19 bases between the germline ends. CDR3 residues: CASSIISAGWLNYGYTF. The CDR3 DNA sequence: TGTGCCAGTAGTATCATATCGGCGGGTTGGCTGAACTATGGCTACACCTTC.

This sequence joins TRBV19 and TRBJ1-3; 7 positions match TRBD1. Germline CDR1 is LNHDA and CDR2 is SQIVND (reference sequence). CDR3 length equals 15 residues. J lost 0 bases, V lost 6 bases, and 5 bases had no gene match. The CDR3 DNA is TGTGCCAGTAGAGGGACAGCGAACTCTGGAAACACCATATATTTT. Amino acid sequence: CASRGTANSGNTIYF.

The chain has TRBV7-3 and TRBJ2-3, with 9 bases fitting TRBD1. There are 16 residues in the CDR3. After removal of 4 bases from V and 3 bases from J, the junction contained 8 bases not matched to a gene. CDR1 is SGHTA, CDR2 FQGTGA, per germline. CDR3 protein: CASSSNRGLITDTQYF. The CDR3 DNA follows: TGTGCCAGCAGCTCAAACAGGGGGCTAATTACAGATACGCAGTATTTT.

V gene TRBV7-2 combines with J gene TRBJ2-3, with TRBD2 identical over 11 bases. The CDR3 loop spans 16 amino acids. After removal of 4 bases from V and 2 bases from J, the junction contained 5 bases not matched to a gene. From germline, CDR1 is SGHTA and CDR2 FQGNSA. In DNA, the CDR3 is TGTGCCAGCAGCTCGACTAGCGGGGCCAACACAGATACGCAGTATTTT. It specifies CASSSTSGANTDTQYF. Together with reference TRBV7-2 and TRBJ2-3, the CDR3 gives the full variable domain: GAGVSQSPSNKVTEKGKDVELRCDPISGHTALYWYRQSLGQGLEFLIYFQGNSAPDKSGLPSDRFSAERTGGSVSTLTIQRTQQEDSAVYLCASSSTSGANTDTQYFGPGTRLTVL.

The chain uses TRBV7-2 and TRBJ1-4; D unclear. Germline CDR1 is SGHTA and CDR2 is FQGNSA. V gave up 4 bases and J gave up 5 bases, with 14 bases separating them. The CDR3 sequence is 15 residues long. CDR3 in amino acids: CASSSTPLRNEKLFF. CDR3 sequence (DNA): TGTGCCAGCAGCTCTACCCCCCTGAGGAATGAAAAACTGTTTTTT.

The gene calls are TRBV7-2 and TRBJ2-7, with D possibly TRBD1 on 6 matching bases. Deletions cut 2 bases from V and 5 bases from J, with 13 bases between. The CDR3 covers 14 residues. Germline CDR1 is SGHTA and CDR2 is FQGNSA. As DNA, the CDR3 is TGTGCCAGCAGCTTACTGGGGGCTTTCAACGAGCAGTACTTC. Protein sequence: CASSLLGAFNEQYF. The entire variable domain, with the rest obtained from reference TRBV7-2 and TRBJ2-7, is as follows: GAGVSQSPSNKVTEKGKDVELRCDPISGHTALYWYRQSLGQGLEFLIYFQGNSAPDKSGLPSDRFSAERTGGSVSTLTIQRTQQEDSAVYLCASSLLGAFNEQYFGPGTRLTVT.